This TCR beta chain was captured by sequencing in a study of shared clonotypes between healthy human individuals. Study-wide background: Donor ages ranged 18 to 49 years: a couple of women, a few men.

V shed 6 bases, J shed 9 bases, and the junction held 7 bases outside the gene matches. Germline V gives CDR1 SGHAT, CDR2 FQNNGV. This CDR3 is 13 amino acids long. Naive CD8 isolation took CD45RO-negative cells positively selected for CCR7 and excluded terminally differentiated effector memory CD45RA+ cells. Using immunoSEQ multiplex PCR, the repertoire was profiled, and TCRdb retains in-frame clones only, with some absent. The repertoire holds around 1,900,000 clones, with 85% to 95% as singletons. In this sample, this clone turned up a few times. What it binds is not known. Points from the study as a whole: When naive CD4 clonotypes were compared across a few donors, approximately 5% were shared. Estimated richness was generally greater in naive than memory subsets.

The source is a man in his late teens or twenties in good health. Some clones in this sample may be carry-over from other donors' samples. This chain uses TRBV11-2 with TRBJ2-7; 11 positions agree with TRBD1. The sample was naive CD8+ T cells from PBMCs. CDR3 residues: CASRTGQGVPQYF. CDR3 bases: TGTGCCAGCAGAACGGGACAGGGGGTCCCGCAGTACTTC.